Shown below are 6 T cell receptor beta chains from a single sample sequenced in a study of blood T cell repertoires in COVID-19 (TCRdb year 2020). Receptors were amplified or captured by the immunoSEQ multiplex PCR assay. This immuneACCESS table, as held by TCRdb, lists in-frame sequences with V and J called but not all clones. Of the missing ones, under half trace to an unresolved V gene in checked studies; the others have no known cause. Present in this sample are 250,000 to 400,000 clones, about 88% of which were seen just once. In total, the top ten clones hold around 2.5% of the sample. The sample taken for sequencing was PBMCs or T cells enriched from blood (not recorded which). The receptors shown here come from a man in his fifties or sixties who had recovered from COVID-19.

The chain uses TRBV19 and TRBJ1-1, with 8 bases that match TRBD1. Trimming at V came to 8 bases and at J to 6 bases, leaving 14 bases not matched to a gene. This CDR3 spans 15 amino acids. Per the germline V gene, CDR1 is LNHDA and CDR2 is SQIVND (reference sequence). DNA for the CDR3: TGTGCCAGTTCCGAGGCGGACAGGGTGCTCGCTGAAGCTTTCTTT. It translates to CASSEADRVLAEAFF.

This clone occurred once. The V and J genes are TRBV7-9 and TRBJ2-7, with 7 bases aligning to TRBD2. The V and J ends lost 3 bases and 3 bases, in that order; junction bases with no gene match: 2. The V gene's germline CDR1 is SEHNR and CDR2 FQNEAQ (reference sequence). The CDR3 contains 13 residues. CDR3 amino acids: CASSLAGVYEQYF. DNA of the CDR3: TGTGCCAGCAGCTTGGCGGGAGTCTACGAGCAGTACTTC.

V usage is TRBV27 and J usage is TRBJ1-1; 9 bases agree with TRBD1. The CDR3 extends over 14 amino acids. The V gene's germline CDR1 is MNHEY and CDR2 SMNVEV (reference sequence). V was clipped by 4 bases and J by 10 bases; unmatched bases: 10. In nucleotides, the CDR3 is TGTGCCAGCAGTTCCCAGACAGGGGGTTATTCAGCTTTCTTT. Amino acid sequence: CASSSQTGGYSAFF.

The chain carries TRBV19 and TRBJ1-2; D is uncertain. CDR1 and CDR2 (germline): LNHDA, SQIVND (reference sequence). The CDR3 consists of 11 residues. The V end was cut by 5 bases, the J end by 4 bases, with 5 bases between. CDR3 residues: CASSVAYGYTF. The CDR3 DNA follows: TGTGCCAGTAGTGTGGCCTATGGCTACACCTTC.

Only one count was recorded for this clone. This chain connects TRBV4-1 to TRBJ1-4; unclear D gene. The germline CDR1 and CDR2 sequences are MGHRA and YSYEKL. The V and J ends lost 2 bases and 7 bases respectively, with 20 bases between them. The CDR3 is made up of 17 amino acids. The CDR3: CASSQKRRSYDTEKLFF. CDR3 in DNA: TGCGCCAGCAGCCAAAAAAGAAGGAGTTACGATACTGAAAAACTGTTTTTT.

The V call is TRBV5-4, the J call TRBJ2-1, with 9 bases identical to TRBD1. V was pared by 3 bases and J by 7 bases, with 8 bases of the junction left unmatched. Germline V gene lookup returns CDR1 SGHNT and CDR2 YYREEE (reference sequence). There are 15 residues in the CDR3. CDR3 nucleotide sequence: TGTGCCAGCAGCTCGCTCTGGGACAGGGAAAATGAGCAGTTCTTC. Protein sequence: CASSSLWDRENEQFF.